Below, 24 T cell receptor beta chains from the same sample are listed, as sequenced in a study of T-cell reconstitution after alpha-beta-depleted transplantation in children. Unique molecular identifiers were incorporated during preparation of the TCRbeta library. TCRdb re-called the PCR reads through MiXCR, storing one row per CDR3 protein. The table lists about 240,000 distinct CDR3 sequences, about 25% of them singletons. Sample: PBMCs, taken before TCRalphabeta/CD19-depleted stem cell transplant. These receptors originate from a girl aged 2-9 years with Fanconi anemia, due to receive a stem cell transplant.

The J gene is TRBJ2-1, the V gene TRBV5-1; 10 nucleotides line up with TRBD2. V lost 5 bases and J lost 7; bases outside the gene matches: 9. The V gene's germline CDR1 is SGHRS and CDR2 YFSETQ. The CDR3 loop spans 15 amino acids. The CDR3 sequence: CASRPLAGASNEQFF. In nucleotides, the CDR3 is TGCGCCAGCAGACCCCTAGCGGGGGCGAGTAATGAGCAGTTCTTC.

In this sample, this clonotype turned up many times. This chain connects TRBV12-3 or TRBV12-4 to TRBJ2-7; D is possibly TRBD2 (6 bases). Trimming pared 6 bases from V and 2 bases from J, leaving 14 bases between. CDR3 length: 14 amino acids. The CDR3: CASSPALATYEQYF. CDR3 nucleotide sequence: TGTGCCAGCAGCCCCGCACTAGCCACCTACGAGCAGTACTTC.

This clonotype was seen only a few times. CDR3: CATNPGGRYNEQFF. The CDR3 nucleotides are TGTGCCACCAACCCGGGGGGGCGGTACAATGAGCAGTTCTTC. The V call is TRBV24-1, the J call TRBJ2-1; the match to TRBD2 covers 8 bases. The germline gives CDR1 KGHDR, CDR2 SFDVKD. The CDR3 is 14 residues long. V was pared by 8 bases and J by 4 bases, with 6 bases of the junction left unmatched.

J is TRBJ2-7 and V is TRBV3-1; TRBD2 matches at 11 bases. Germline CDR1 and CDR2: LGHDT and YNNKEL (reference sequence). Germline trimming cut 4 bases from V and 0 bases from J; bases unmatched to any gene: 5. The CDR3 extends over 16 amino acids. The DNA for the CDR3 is TGTGCCAGCAGCCCCAGACTAGCGGGGCTCTCCTACGAGCAGTACTTC. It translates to CASSPRLAGLSYEQYF.

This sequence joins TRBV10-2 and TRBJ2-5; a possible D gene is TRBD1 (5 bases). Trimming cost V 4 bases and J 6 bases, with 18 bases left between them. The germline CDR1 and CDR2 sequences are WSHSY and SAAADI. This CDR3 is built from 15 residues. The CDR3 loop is CASSGQGLLGKTQYF. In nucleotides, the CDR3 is TGCGCCAGCAGTGGTCAGGGCCTATTGGGGAAGACCCAGTACTTC.

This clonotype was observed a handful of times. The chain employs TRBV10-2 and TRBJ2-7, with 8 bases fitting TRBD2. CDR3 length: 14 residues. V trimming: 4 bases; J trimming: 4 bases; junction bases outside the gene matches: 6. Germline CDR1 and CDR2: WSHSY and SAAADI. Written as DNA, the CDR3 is TGCGCCAGCAGTGTTGCGGGAGGAGTATACGAGCAGTACTTC. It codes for CASSVAGGVYEQYF.

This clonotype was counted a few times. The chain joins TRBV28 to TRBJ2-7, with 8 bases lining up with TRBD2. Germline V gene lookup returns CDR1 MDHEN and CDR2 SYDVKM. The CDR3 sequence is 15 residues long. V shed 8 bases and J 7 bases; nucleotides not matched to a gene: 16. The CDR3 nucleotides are TGTGCCAGCCATAGTATCGGGAGGGACCTACTTGAGCAGTACTTC. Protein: CASHSIGRDLLEQYF.

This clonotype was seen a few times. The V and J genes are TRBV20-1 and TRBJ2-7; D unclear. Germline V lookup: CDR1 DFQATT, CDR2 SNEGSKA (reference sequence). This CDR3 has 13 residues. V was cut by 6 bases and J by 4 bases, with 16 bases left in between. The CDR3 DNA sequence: TGCAGTGCGGGTCCCTCATACTCGTACGAGCAGTACTTC. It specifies CSAGPSYSYEQYF.

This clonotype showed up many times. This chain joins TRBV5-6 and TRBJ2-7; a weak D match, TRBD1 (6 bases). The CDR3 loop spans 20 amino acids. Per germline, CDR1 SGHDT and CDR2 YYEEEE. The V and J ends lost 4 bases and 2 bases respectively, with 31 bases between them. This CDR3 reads CASSLLWGKSRDTSPYEQYF. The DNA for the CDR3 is TGTGCCAGCAGCCTCCTGTGGGGAAAAAGCCGGGACACGTCGCCCTACGAGCAGTACTTC.

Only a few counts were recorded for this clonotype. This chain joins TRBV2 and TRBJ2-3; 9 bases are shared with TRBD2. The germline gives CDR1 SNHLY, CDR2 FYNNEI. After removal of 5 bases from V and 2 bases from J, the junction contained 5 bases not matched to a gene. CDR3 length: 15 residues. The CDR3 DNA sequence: TGTGCCAGCAGTAAGCGGGGGGCCTACACAGATACGCAGTATTTT. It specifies CASSKRGAYTDTQYF.

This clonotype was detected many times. CDR3 sequence (DNA): TGTGCCAGTAGCTTGGGGGTGCGGGGCAATGAGCAGTTCTTC. Protein: CASSLGVRGNEQFF. The chain links TRBV19 to TRBJ2-1; weak D call: TRBD2 (6 bases). The CDR3 is 14 residues long. Trimming removed 6 bases at V and 6 bases at J, with 15 bases between. CDR1 and CDR2 from the germline V gene are LNHDA and SQIVND (reference sequence).

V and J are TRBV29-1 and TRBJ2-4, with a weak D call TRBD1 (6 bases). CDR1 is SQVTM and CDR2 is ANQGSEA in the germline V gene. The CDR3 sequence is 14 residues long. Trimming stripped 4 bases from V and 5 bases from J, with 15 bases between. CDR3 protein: CSVGAGAYENIQYF. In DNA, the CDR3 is TGCAGCGTTGGGGCAGGGGCATACGAAAACATTCAGTACTTC.

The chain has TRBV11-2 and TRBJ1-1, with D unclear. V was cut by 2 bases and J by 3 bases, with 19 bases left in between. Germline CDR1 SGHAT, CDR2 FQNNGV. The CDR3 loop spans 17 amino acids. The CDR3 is CASSLISSGRWDTEAFF. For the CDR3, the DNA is TGTGCCAGCAGCTTAATATCCTCCGGGCGGTGGGACACTGAAGCTTTCTTT.

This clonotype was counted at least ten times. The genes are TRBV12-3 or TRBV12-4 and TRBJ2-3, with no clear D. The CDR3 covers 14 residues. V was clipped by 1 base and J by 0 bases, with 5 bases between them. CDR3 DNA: TGTGCCAGCAGTTTAGATCCTAGCACAGATACGCAGTATTTT. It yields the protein CASSLDPSTDTQYF.

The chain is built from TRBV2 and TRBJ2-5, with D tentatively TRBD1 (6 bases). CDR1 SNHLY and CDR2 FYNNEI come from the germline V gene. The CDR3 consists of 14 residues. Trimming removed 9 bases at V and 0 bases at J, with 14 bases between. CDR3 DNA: TGTGCCAGTATAGGACAGCTGTACCAAGAGACCCAGTACTTC. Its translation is CASIGQLYQETQYF. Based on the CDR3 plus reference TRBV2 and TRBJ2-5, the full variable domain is EPEVTQTPSHQVTQMGQEVILRCVPISNHLYFYWYRQILGQKVEFLVSFYNNEISEKSEIFDDQFSVERPDGSNFTLKIRSTKLEDSAMYFCASIGQLYQETQYFGPGTRLLVL.

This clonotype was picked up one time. This chain's CDR3 is CASSKGAGLDETQYF. DNA for the CDR3: TGTGCCAGCAGTAAAGGAGCGGGGCTAGATGAGACCCAGTACTTC. This sequence joins TRBV6-1 and TRBJ2-5; TRBD2 matches 7 bases. This CDR3 has 15 amino acids. V lost 5 bases and J lost 5; bases outside the gene matches: 11. The germline V gene encodes CDR1 MNHNS and CDR2 SASEGT.

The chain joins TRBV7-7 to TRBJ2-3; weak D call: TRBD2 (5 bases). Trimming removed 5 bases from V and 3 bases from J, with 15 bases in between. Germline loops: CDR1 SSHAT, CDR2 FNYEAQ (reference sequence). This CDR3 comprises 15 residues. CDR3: CASSRNPGKTDTQYF. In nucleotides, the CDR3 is TGTGCCAGCAGCCGGAACCCCGGGAAAACAGATACGCAGTATTTT.

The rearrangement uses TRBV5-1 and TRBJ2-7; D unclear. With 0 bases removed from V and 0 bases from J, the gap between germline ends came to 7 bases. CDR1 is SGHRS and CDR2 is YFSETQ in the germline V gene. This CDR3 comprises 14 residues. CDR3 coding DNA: TGCGCCAGCAGCTTGGCCACCAGCTCCTACGAGCAGTACTTC. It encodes CASSLATSSYEQYF.

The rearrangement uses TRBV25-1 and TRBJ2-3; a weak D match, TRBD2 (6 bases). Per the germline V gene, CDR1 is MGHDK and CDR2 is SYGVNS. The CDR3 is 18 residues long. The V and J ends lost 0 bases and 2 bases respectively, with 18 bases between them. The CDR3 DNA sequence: TGTGCCAGCAGTGAATATTTTAGGCGGGGAGGAATCACAGATACGCAGTATTTT. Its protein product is CASSEYFRRGGITDTQYF. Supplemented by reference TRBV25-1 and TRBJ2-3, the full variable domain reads EADIYQTPRYLVIGTGKKITLECSQTMGHDKMYWYQQDPGMELHLIHYSYGVNSTEKGDLSSESTVSRIRTEHFPLTLESARPSHTSQYLCASSEYFRRGGITDTQYFGPGTRLTVL.

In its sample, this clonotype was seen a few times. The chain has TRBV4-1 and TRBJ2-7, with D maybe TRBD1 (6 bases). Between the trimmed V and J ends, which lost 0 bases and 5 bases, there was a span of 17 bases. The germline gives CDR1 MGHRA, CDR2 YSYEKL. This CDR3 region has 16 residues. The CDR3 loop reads CASSQEFGNRAHEQYF. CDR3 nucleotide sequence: TGCGCCAGCAGCCAAGAATTCGGCAACAGGGCCCACGAGCAGTACTTC.

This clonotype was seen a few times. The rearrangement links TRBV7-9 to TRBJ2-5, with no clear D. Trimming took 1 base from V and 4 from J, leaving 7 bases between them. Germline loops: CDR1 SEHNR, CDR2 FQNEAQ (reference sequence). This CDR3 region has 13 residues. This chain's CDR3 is CASSLVERETQYF. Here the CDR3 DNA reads TGTGCCAGCAGCTTAGTTGAGCGAGAGACCCAGTACTTC.

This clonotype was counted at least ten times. CDR3 sequence: CASTHRGHYGYTF. CDR3 DNA: TGTGCCAGCACCCACAGGGGACACTATGGCTACACCTTC. The chain joins TRBV6-5 to TRBJ1-2; 7 nucleotides align to TRBD1. The CDR3 is 13 amino acids. The trim removed 7 bases at V and 3 bases at J, leaving 5 bases unmatched. Germline CDR1 and CDR2: MNHEY and SVGAGI.

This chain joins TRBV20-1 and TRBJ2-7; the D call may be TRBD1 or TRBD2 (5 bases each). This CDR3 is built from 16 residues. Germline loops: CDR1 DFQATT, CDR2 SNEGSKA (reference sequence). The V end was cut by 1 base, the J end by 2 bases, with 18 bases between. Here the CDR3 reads CSARGGARVPPYEQYF. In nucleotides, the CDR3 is TGCAGTGCTAGAGGAGGGGCCAGGGTTCCCCCCTACGAGCAGTACTTC.

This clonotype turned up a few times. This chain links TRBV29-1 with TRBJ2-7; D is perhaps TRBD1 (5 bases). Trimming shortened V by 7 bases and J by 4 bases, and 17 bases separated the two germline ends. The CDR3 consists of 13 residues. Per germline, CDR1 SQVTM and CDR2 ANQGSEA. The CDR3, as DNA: TGCAGCGATAGGAGCAGGGTCGGGTACGAGCAGTACTTC. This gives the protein CSDRSRVGYEQYF.